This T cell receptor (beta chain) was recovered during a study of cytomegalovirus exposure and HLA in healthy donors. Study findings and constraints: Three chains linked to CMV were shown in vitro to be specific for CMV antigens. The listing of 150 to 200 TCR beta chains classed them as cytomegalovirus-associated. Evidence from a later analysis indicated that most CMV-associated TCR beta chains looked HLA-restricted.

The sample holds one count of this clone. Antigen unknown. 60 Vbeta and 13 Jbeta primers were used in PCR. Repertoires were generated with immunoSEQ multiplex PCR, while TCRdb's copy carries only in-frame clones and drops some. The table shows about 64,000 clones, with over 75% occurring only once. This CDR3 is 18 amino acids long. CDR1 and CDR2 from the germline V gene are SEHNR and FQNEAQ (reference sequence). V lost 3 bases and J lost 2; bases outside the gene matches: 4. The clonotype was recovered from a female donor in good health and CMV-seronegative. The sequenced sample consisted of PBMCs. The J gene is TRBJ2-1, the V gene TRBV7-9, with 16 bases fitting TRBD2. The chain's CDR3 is CASSLSGTSGGAYNEQFF. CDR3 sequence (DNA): TGTGCCAGCAGCTTGAGTGGGACTAGCGGGGGGGCCTACAATGAGCAGTTCTTC. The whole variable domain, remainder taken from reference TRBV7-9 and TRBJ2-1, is DTGVSQNPRHKITKRGQNVTFRCDPISEHNRLYWYRQTLGQGPEFLTYFQNEAQLEKSRLLSDRFSAERPKGSFSTLEIQRTEQGDSAMYLCASSLSGTSGGAYNEQFFGPGTRLTVL.